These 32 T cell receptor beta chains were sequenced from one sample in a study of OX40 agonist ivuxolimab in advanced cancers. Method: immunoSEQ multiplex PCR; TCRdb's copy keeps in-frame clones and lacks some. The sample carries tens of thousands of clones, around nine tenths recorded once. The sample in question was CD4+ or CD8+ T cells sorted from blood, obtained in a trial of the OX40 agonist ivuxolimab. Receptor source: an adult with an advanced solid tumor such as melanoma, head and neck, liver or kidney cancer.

CDR3 nucleotides: TGTGCCAGCAGCGCAGACAGGGGTCATGAGAAAGGAGAGACCCAGTACTTC. As protein: CASSADRGHEKGETQYF. The chain combines TRBV7-8 with TRBJ2-5; 8 bases fit TRBD1. The length of the CDR3 is 17 residues. Germline CDR1 is SGHVS and CDR2 is FQNEAQ. J lost 4 bases, V lost 5 bases, and 15 bases had no gene match.

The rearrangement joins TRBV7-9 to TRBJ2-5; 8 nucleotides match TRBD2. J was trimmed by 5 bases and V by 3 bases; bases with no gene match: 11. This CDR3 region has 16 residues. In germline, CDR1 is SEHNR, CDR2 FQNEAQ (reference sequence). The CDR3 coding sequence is TGTGCCAGCAGCTTTCTAGGCGGGGGGCGCGGGGAGACCCAGTACTTC. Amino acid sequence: CASSFLGGGRGETQYF.

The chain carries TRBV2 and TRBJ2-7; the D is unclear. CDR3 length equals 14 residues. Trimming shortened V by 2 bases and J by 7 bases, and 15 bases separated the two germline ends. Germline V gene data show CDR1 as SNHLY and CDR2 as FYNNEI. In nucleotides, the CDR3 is TGTGCCAGCAGTGAAACCCTAACGGTTTGGGAGCAGTACTTC. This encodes CASSETLTVWEQYF.

CDR3 residues: CAISESTYNEQFF. The CDR3 coding sequence is TGTGCCATCAGTGAGTCTACCTACAATGAGCAGTTCTTC. V usage is TRBV10-3 and J usage is TRBJ2-1; D is unresolved. The CDR3 consists of 13 residues. Germline CDR1 and CDR2: ENHRY and SYGVKD. Trimming stripped 0 bases from V and 2 bases from J, with 2 bases between.

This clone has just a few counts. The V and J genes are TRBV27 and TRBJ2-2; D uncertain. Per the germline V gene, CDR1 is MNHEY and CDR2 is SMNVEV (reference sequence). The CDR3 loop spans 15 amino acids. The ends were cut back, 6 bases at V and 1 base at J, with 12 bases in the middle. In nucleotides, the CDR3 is TGTGCCAGCAGAGCCCACGGAGTGAACACCGGGGAGCTGTTTTTT. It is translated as CASRAHGVNTGELFF.

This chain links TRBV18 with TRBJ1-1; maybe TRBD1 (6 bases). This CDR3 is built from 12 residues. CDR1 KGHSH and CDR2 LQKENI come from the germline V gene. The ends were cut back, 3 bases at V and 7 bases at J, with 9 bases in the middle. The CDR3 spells CASSPDRYEAFF. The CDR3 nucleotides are TGTGCCAGCTCACCCGACAGGTATGAAGCTTTCTTT.

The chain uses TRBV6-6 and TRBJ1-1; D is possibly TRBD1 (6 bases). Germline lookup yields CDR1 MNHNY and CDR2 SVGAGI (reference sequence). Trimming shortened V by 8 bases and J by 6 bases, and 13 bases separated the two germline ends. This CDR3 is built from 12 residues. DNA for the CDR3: TGTGCCAGCCTCCGCAGGGGCTCTGAAGCTTTCTTT. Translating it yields CASLRRGSEAFF.

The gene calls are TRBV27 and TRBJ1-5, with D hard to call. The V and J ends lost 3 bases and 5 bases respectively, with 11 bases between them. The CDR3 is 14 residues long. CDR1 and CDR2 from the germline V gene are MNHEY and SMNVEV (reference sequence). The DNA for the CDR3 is TGTGCCAGCAGTTTCGGTGGGAGGGATCAGCCCCAGCATTTT. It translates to CASSFGGRDQPQHF.

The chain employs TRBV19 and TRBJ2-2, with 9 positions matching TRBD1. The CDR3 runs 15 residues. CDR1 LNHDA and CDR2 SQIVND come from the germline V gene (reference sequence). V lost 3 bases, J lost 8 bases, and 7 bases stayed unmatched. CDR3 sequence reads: CASSIRQGETGELFF. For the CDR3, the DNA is TGTGCCAGTAGTATCCGACAGGGGGAGACTGGGGAGCTGTTTTTT. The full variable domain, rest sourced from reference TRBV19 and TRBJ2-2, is DGGITQSPKYLFRKEGQNVTLSCEQNLNHDAMYWYRQDPGQGLRLIYYSQIVNDFQKGDIAEGYSVSREKKESFPLTVTSAQKNPTAFYLCASSIRQGETGELFFGEGSRLTVL.

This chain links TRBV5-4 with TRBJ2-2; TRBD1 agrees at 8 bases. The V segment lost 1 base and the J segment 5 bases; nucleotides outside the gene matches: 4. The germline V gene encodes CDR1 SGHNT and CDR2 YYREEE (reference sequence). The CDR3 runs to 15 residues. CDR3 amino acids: CASSLPGGGTGELFF. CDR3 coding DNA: TGTGCCAGCAGCTTGCCAGGGGGCGGAACCGGGGAGCTGTTTTTT.

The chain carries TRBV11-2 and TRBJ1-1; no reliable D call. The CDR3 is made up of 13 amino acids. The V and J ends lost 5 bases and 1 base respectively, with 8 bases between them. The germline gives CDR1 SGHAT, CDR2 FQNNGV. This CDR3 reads CASSRVWNTEAFF. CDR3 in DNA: TGTGCCAGCAGCCGTGTTTGGAACACTGAAGCTTTCTTT.

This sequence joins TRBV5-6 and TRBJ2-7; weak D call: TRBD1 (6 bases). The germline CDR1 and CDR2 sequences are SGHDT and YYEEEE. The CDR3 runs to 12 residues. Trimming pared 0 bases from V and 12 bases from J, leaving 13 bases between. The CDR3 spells CASSLATTGPYF. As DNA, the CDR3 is TGTGCCAGCAGCTTGGCGACGACAGGACCGTACTTC.

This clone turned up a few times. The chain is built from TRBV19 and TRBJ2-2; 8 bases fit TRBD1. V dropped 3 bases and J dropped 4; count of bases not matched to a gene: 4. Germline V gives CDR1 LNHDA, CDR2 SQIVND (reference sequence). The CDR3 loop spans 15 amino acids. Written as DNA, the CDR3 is TGTGCCAGTAGTATGGCGACAGGGGCCACCGGGGAGCTGTTTTTT. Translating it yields CASSMATGATGELFF.

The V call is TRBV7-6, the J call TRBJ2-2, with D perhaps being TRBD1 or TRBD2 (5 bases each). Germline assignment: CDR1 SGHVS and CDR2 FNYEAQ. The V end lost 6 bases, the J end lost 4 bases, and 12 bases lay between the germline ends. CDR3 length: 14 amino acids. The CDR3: CASRNPGGTGELFF. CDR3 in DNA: TGTGCCAGCAGAAACCCTGGGGGCACCGGGGAGCTGTTTTTT.

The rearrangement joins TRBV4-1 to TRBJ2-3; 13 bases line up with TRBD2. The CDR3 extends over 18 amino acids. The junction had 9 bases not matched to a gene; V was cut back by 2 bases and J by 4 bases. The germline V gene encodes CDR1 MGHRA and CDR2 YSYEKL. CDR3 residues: CASSQFSRLAGGADTQYF. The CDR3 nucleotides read TGCGCCAGCAGCCAATTCTCTAGACTAGCGGGGGGCGCAGATACGCAGTATTTT.

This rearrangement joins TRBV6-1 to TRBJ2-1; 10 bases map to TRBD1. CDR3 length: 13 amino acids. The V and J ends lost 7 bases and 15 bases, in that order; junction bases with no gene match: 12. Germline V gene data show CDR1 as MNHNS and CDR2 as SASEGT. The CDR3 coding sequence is TGTGCCAGCACAAACCACCGGGACAGGGGTGCGTTCTTC. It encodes CASTNHRDRGAFF.

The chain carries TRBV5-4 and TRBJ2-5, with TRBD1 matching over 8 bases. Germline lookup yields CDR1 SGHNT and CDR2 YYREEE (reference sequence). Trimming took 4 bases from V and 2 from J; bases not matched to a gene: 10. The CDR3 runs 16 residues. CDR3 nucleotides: TGTGCCAGCAGCCAGTCAAGACAGGGGAGACAAGAGACCCAGTACTTC. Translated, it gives CASSQSRQGRQETQYF.

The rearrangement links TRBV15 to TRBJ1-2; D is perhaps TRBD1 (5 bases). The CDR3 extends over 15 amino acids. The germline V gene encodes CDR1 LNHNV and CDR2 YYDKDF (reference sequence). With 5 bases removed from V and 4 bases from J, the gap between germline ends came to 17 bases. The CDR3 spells CATSGRDRMTYGYTF. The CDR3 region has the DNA TGTGCCACCAGCGGCCGGGACCGAATGACCTATGGCTACACCTTC.

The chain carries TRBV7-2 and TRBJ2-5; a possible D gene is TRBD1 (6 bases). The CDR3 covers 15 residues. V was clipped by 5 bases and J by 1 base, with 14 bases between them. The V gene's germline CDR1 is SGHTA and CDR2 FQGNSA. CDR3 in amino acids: CASSRGHPGQETQYF. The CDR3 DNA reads TGTGCCAGCAGCAGGGGACACCCTGGCCAAGAGACCCAGTACTTC.

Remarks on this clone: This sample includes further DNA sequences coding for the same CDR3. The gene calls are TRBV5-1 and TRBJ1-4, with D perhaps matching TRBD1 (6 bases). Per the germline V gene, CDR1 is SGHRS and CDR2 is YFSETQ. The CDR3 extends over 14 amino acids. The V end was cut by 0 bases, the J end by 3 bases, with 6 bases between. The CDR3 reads CASSLGTANEKLFF. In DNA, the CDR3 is TGCGCCAGCAGCTTGGGGACAGCTAATGAAAAACTGTTTTTT.

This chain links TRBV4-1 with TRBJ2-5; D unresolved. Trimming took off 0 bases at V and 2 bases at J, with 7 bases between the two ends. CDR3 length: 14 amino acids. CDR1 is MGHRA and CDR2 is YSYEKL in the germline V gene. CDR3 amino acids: CASSQEGPQETQYF. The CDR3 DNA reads TGCGCCAGCAGCCAAGAAGGCCCACAAGAGACCCAGTACTTC.

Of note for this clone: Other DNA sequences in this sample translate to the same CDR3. The DNA for the CDR3 is TGCGCCAGCAGCTTGGGACGGGGACAAGAGACCCAGTACTTC. The encoded protein is CASSLGRGQETQYF. V gene TRBV5-1 combines with J gene TRBJ2-5; tentatively, D is TRBD2 (5 bases). The germline V gene has CDR1 SGHRS and CDR2 YFSETQ. The ends were cut back, 0 bases at V and 2 bases at J, with 8 bases in the middle. CDR3 length: 14 residues.

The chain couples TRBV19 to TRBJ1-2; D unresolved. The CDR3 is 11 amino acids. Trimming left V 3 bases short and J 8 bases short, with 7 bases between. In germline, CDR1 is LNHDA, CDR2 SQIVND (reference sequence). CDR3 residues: CASSILGGYTF. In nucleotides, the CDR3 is TGTGCCAGTAGTATCCTAGGAGGCTACACCTTC. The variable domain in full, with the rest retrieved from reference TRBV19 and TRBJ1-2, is DGGITQSPKYLFRKEGQNVTLSCEQNLNHDAMYWYRQDPGQGLRLIYYSQIVNDFQKGDIAEGYSVSREKKESFPLTVTSAQKNPTAFYLCASSILGGYTFGSGTRLTVV.

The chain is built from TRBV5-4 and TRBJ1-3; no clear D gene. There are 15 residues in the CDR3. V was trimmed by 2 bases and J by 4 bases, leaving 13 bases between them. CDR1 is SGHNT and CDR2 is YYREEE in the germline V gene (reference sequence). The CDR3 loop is CASSLQSSDGNTIYF. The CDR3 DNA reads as TGTGCCAGCAGCTTACAATCGTCGGACGGAAACACCATATATTTT.

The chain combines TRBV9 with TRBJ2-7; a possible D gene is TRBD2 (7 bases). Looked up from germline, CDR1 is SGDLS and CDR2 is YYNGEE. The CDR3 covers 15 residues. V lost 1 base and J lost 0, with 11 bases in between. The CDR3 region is CASSVTGGLSYEQYF. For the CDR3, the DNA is TGTGCCAGCAGCGTAACCGGGGGGCTCTCCTACGAGCAGTACTTC.

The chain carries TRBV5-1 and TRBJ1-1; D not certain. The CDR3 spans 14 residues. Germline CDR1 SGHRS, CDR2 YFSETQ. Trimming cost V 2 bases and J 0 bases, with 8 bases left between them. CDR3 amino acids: CASSFTHMNTEAFF. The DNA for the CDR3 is TGCGCCAGCAGCTTCACCCATATGAACACTGAAGCTTTCTTT.

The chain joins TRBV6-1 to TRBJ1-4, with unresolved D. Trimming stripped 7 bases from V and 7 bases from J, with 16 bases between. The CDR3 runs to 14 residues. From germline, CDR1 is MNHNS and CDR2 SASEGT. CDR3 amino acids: CASTPRGAIEKLFF. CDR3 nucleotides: TGTGCCAGCACCCCACGGGGAGCTATTGAAAAACTGTTTTTT.

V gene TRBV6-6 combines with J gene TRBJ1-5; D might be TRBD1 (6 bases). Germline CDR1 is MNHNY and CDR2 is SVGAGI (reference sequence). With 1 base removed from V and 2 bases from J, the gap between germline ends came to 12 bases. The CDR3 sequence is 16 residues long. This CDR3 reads CASSYWGPGGNQPQHF. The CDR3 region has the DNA TGTGCCAGCAGTTACTGGGGGCCCGGGGGCAATCAGCCCCAGCATTTT.

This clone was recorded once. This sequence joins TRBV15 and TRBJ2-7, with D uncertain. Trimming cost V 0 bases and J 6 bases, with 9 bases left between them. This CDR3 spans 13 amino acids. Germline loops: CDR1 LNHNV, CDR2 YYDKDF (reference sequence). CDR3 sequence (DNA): TGTGCCACCAGCAGAGAGCCCAGTCGCGAGCAGTACTTC. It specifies CATSREPSREQYF.

The CDR3 here is CASSSLQGADTEAFF. CDR3 DNA: TGTGCCAGCAGCTCTCTACAGGGGGCGGACACTGAAGCTTTCTTT. V gene TRBV4-2 combines with J gene TRBJ1-1; 9 bases line up with TRBD1. The germline V gene has CDR1 LGHNA and CDR2 YNFKEQ. The CDR3 consists of 15 residues. The V gene end was trimmed by 5 bases and the J gene end by 3 bases; junction bases not matched to a gene: 7.

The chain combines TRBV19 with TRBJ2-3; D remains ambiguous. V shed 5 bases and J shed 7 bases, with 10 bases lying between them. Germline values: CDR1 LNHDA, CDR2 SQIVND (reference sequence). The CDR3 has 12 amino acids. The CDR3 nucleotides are TGTGCCAGTAGTCAAGACGGGTATACGCAGTATTTT. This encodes CASSQDGYTQYF.

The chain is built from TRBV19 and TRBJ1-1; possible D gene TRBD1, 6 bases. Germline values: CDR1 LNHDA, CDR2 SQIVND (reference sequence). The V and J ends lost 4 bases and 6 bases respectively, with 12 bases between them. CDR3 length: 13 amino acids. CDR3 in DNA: TGTGCCAGTAGTAACCGGGGGCGGTCTGAAGCTTTCTTT. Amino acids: CASSNRGRSEAFF.